This TCR beta chain came from a study of shared clonotypes between healthy human individuals. Per the germline V gene, CDR1 is LNHDA and CDR2 is SQIVND (reference sequence). Trimming left V 3 bases short and J 0 bases short, with 15 bases between. CDR3 length: 16 amino acids. This clone occurred many times. Here immunoSEQ multiplex PCR was the method, and the copy in TCRdb shows in-frame clones only, minus some. The top ten hold approximately 1.3% of the sample, which has 950,000 to 1,100,000 clones, roughly 80% seen once. This TCR was sampled from a young man in good health. The specimen sequenced was memory CD4+ T cells sorted from blood. Subset denoted: CD45RA-negative fraction. The chain combines TRBV19 with TRBJ2-7, with D unclear. CDR3 region: CASSMVGSLSSYEQYF. In nucleotides, the CDR3 is TGTGCCAGTAGTATGGTGGGCTCTTTAAGCTCCTACGAGCAGTACTTC.